This T cell receptor (beta chain) was observed in a study of spatial heterogeneity in lung cancer. This clonotype is categorized as medium-sized. Time point of the sample: sample taken at primary tumor resection. Extraction of whole RNA from tumor, nontumor lung or frozen PBMC preceded unsorted sequencing. The donor population consisted of 72 patients with untreated, early-stage non-small cell lung cancer. A distinct unique molecular identifier was carried by each TCR cDNA molecule. One entry per CDR3 protein, called by TCRdb with MiXCR from the 5' RACE reads. The data contain 5,200 or so distinct CDR3 sequences, 20% to 30% of them singletons. This CDR3 is built from 14 residues. The germline V gene encodes CDR1 SGDLS and CDR2 YYNGEE. With V trimmed by 0 bases and J by 1 base, 0 bases remained unmatched.

The sequence was obtained from a male donor with early-stage non-small cell lung cancer. The chain employs TRBV9 and TRBJ2-5; 7 bases map to TRBD1. The sample consisted of PBMCs, taken at surgery. The CDR3 loop is CASSVGQGQETQYF. The CDR3 coding sequence is TGTGCCAGCAGCGTAGGACAGGGCCAAGAGACCCAGTACTTC.